Each of the 11 T cell receptor beta chains below was sequenced from the same sample in a study of blood T cell repertoires in COVID-19. Clones were read by immunoSEQ multiplex PCR, and TCRdb kept only the in-frame ones, dropping some. The table has about 88,000 clones, roughly 88% seen once. The sequenced sample was peripheral blood. The receptors originated from a woman of 80 years or more with acute or convalescent COVID-19.

The rearrangement uses TRBV2 and TRBJ1-1, with D tentatively TRBD1 (5 bases). This CDR3 region has 13 residues. Trimming removed 5 bases from V and 1 base from J, with 8 bases in between. Germline values: CDR1 SNHLY, CDR2 FYNNEI. CDR3 region: CASSKDKNTEAFF. CDR3 coding DNA: TGTGCCAGCAGTAAGGACAAGAACACTGAAGCTTTCTTT.

This clone has just one count. The gene calls are TRBV6-5 and TRBJ1-1, with D hard to call. The V end was cut by 3 bases, the J end by 3 bases, with 11 bases between. Germline CDR1 reads MNHEY; CDR2 reads SVGAGI. The CDR3 is made up of 14 amino acids. CDR3 nucleotides: TGTGCCAGCAGTTATTTCGCCCGGGACACTGAAGCTTTCTTT. This translates into CASSYFARDTEAFF.

The V and J genes are TRBV7-8 and TRBJ2-7, with a possible D match to TRBD1 (5 bases). Per the germline V gene, CDR1 is SGHVS and CDR2 is FQNEAQ. V was trimmed by 6 bases and J by 4 bases, leaving 13 bases between them. The CDR3 totals 13 residues. CDR3 sequence reads: CASRTDSGYEQYF. The CDR3 DNA follows: TGTGCCAGCAGAACCGACAGTGGTTACGAGCAGTACTTC.

The V gene is TRBV7-2, the J gene TRBJ2-2; D remains ambiguous. The CDR3 sequence is 13 residues long. V shed 4 bases and J shed 1 base, with 4 bases lying between them. CDR1 is SGHTA and CDR2 is FQGNSA in the germline V gene. The CDR3 here is CASSSKNTGELFF. CDR3 coding DNA: TGTGCCAGCAGCTCTAAGAACACCGGGGAGCTGTTTTTT. Together with reference TRBV7-2 and TRBJ2-2, the CDR3 gives the full variable domain: GAGVSQSPSNKVTEKGKDVELRCDPISGHTALYWYRQSLGQGLEFLIYFQGNSAPDKSGLPSDRFSAERTGGSVSTLTIQRTQQEDSAVYLCASSSKNTGELFFGEGSRLTVL.

The V gene is TRBV4-1, the J gene TRBJ2-5, with 10 bases aligning to TRBD2. This CDR3 has 15 residues. Germline assignment: CDR1 MGHRA and CDR2 YSYEKL. With V trimmed by 2 bases and J by 5 bases, 5 bases remained unmatched. As DNA, the CDR3 is TGCGCCAGCAGCCAACTAGCGGGGGTGAGGGAGACCCAGTACTTC. Encoded protein: CASSQLAGVRETQYF.

The chain is built from TRBV6-5 and TRBJ1-2; D remains unclear. Between the trimmed V and J ends, which lost 2 bases and 8 bases, there was a span of 9 bases. The germline V gene has CDR1 MNHEY and CDR2 SVGAGI. CDR3 length equals 12 residues. The CDR3 loop is CASSYPGSGYTF. As DNA, the CDR3 is TGTGCCAGCAGTTACCCGGGGAGCGGCTACACCTTC.

The genes are TRBV19 and TRBJ1-4, with D tentatively TRBD1 (5 bases). This CDR3 has 12 residues. Trimming removed 6 bases at V and 5 bases at J, with 7 bases between. The germline V gene encodes CDR1 LNHDA and CDR2 SQIVND (reference sequence). The CDR3, as DNA: TGTGCCAGTAGAAGGGGAAATGAAAAACTGTTTTTT. Residues: CASRRGNEKLFF.

This chain uses TRBV6-6 with TRBJ1-3, with D possibly TRBD1 on 5 matching bases. V lost 3 bases and J lost 0, with 12 bases in between. Germline V gene lookup returns CDR1 MNHNY and CDR2 SVGAGI (reference sequence). This CDR3 comprises 16 residues. The CDR3 protein is CASSYIGTYSGNTIYF. In DNA, the CDR3 is TGTGCCAGCAGTTATATAGGGACTTACTCTGGAAACACCATATATTTT.

In this sample, this clone turned up a few times. V usage is TRBV5-1 and J usage is TRBJ1-1; TRBD1 agrees at 8 bases. CDR3 length equals 16 residues. CDR1 is SGHRS, CDR2 YFSETQ, per germline. V trimming: 0 bases; J trimming: 0 bases; junction bases outside the gene matches: 4. CDR3 in amino acids: CASSLGTGRMNTEAFF. CDR3 DNA: TGCGCCAGCAGCTTGGGGACAGGGAGAATGAACACTGAAGCTTTCTTT.

V gene TRBV10-1 combines with J gene TRBJ2-1; 9 bases are shared with TRBD2. Germline CDR1 is WNHNN and CDR2 is SYGVQD (reference sequence). The CDR3 has 14 amino acids. The ends lost 10 bases at V and 3 bases at J; junction bases unmatched: 7. CDR3 loop: CATSAGGNYNEQFF. For the CDR3, the DNA is TGCGCCACCTCGGCGGGGGGGAACTACAATGAGCAGTTCTTC.

This chain links TRBV5-6 with TRBJ1-1; D possibly corresponds to TRBD1 (6 bases). Germline V gives CDR1 SGHDT, CDR2 YYEEEE. This CDR3 is built from 14 residues. V was trimmed by 2 bases and J by 5 bases, leaving 13 bases between them. The CDR3 region is CASSLPTGRTEAFF. The CDR3 region has the DNA TGTGCCAGCAGCTTACCCACAGGGCGGACTGAAGCTTTCTTT.